The 31 T cell receptor beta chains given below trace back to one sample, sequenced in a study of shared clonotypes between healthy human individuals. Sequencing was performed with immunoSEQ multiplex PCR; in TCRdb, only in-frame clones are kept and a portion is missing. In the table there are roughly 2,300,000 clones, roughly 90% of which are singletons. The sequenced material came from naive CD4+ T cells from PBMCs. Subset indicated: CD45RA+ positively selected. These receptors were collected from a man between 18 and 35 years old in good health. Some clones in this sample may be carry-over from other donors' samples.

J is TRBJ1-1 and V is TRBV30; D uncertain. Trimming cost V 0 bases and J 7 bases, with 6 bases left between them. Per germline, CDR1 GTSNPN and CDR2 SVGIG (reference sequence). The CDR3 is made up of 11 amino acids. CDR3 region: CAWSVAVEAFF. The CDR3 DNA reads as TGTGCCTGGAGTGTAGCAGTTGAAGCTTTCTTT.

This clone was observed a single time. The genes are TRBV6-1 and TRBJ1-1; no clear D gene. Trimming cost V 7 bases and J 2 bases, with 14 bases left between them. Germline V lookup: CDR1 MNHNS, CDR2 SASEGT. The CDR3 spans 14 residues. Here the CDR3 reads CASISGWVNTEAFF. For the CDR3, the DNA is TGTGCCAGCATATCCGGGTGGGTTAACACTGAAGCTTTCTTT.

The rearrangement joins TRBV19 to TRBJ2-3, with D hard to call. The V gene lost 4 bases and the J gene lost 0 bases, with 14 bases spanning the gap. The V gene's germline CDR1 is LNHDA and CDR2 SQIVND (reference sequence). This CDR3 is 16 amino acids long. CDR3 amino acids: CASSSRSDFSTDTQYF. The CDR3 DNA is TGTGCCAGTAGTAGCAGGTCAGACTTTAGCACAGATACGCAGTATTTT.

The J gene is TRBJ2-7, the V gene TRBV9; tentative D call: TRBD2 (5 bases). V lost 3 bases and J lost 0, with 13 bases in between. Per the germline V gene, CDR1 is SGDLS and CDR2 is YYNGEE. CDR3 length: 15 amino acids. The CDR3 loop is CASSAGARDSYEQYF. The CDR3 nucleotides are TGTGCCAGCAGCGCTGGAGCCCGGGACTCCTACGAGCAGTACTTC.

The chain couples TRBV7-3 to TRBJ1-3; D gene unclear. The germline V gene encodes CDR1 SGHTA and CDR2 FQGTGA. CDR3 length: 17 amino acids. Trimming cost V 1 base and J 0 bases, with 13 bases left between them. The CDR3 region has the DNA TGTGCCAGCAGCTTAAATACACCGATGAGCTCTGGAAACACCATATATTTT. Its translation is CASSLNTPMSSGNTIYF.

The chain joins TRBV19 to TRBJ2-6; perhaps D is TRBD1 or TRBD2 (5 bases each). This CDR3 has 15 residues. From germline, CDR1 is LNHDA and CDR2 SQIVND (reference sequence). Trimming stripped 7 bases from V and 0 bases from J, with 10 bases between. The CDR3 DNA reads TGTGCCAGTATGAGGGGAAACTCTGGGGCCAACGTCCTGACTTTC. It encodes CASMRGNSGANVLTF.

The rearrangement joins TRBV27 to TRBJ2-1; TRBD2 matches 9 bases. Germline V lookup: CDR1 MNHEY, CDR2 SMNVEV (reference sequence). This CDR3 spans 15 amino acids. V trimming: 0 bases; J trimming: 5 bases; junction bases outside the gene matches: 2. CDR3 nucleotides: TGTGCCAGCAGTTTATCGACTAGCGGCCACAATGAGCAGTTCTTC. Translation gives CASSLSTSGHNEQFF.

The chain combines TRBV4-1 with TRBJ2-7; TRBD2 might be the D (6 bases). V lost 4 bases and J 2 bases, leaving 18 bases between the germline ends. Germline-derived CDR1 and CDR2 are MGHRA and YSYEKL. This CDR3 contains 16 residues. In DNA form, the CDR3 reads TGCGCCAGCAGCCCCCGGGCCGGGCGGGGTACCTACGAGCAGTACTTC. Encoded protein: CASSPRAGRGTYEQYF.

V and J are TRBV7-6 and TRBJ2-5; the D gene is possibly TRBD2 (6 bases). This CDR3 spans 15 amino acids. V lost 5 bases and J lost 2, with 15 bases in between. Per the germline V gene, CDR1 is SGHVS and CDR2 is FNYEAQ. The CDR3 bases are TGTGCCAGCAGCACCACGGGACTCGAACAAGAGACCCAGTACTTC. Translated: CASSTTGLEQETQYF.

The V gene is TRBV5-1, the J gene TRBJ2-1; D gene unclear. Germline assignment: CDR1 SGHRS and CDR2 YFSETQ. This CDR3 contains 15 residues. The V end was cut by 0 bases, the J end by 2 bases, with 9 bases between. The CDR3 sequence is CASSLAAPTYNEQFF. In DNA, the CDR3 is TGCGCCAGCAGCTTGGCTGCTCCCACCTACAATGAGCAGTTCTTC.

The chain employs TRBV28 and TRBJ2-1, with 12 bases matching TRBD2. CDR1 MDHEN and CDR2 SYDVKM come from the germline V gene. CDR3 length: 17 residues. The V segment lost 4 bases and the J segment 6 bases; nucleotides outside the gene matches: 10. As DNA, the CDR3 is TGTGCCAGCAGTTACCCCCTAGCGGGAGGGCCGGGCAATGAGCAGTTCTTC. This sequence encodes CASSYPLAGGPGNEQFF.

The chain's CDR3 is CASSQAGGTTGELFF. As DNA, the CDR3 is TGCGCCAGCAGCCAAGCGGGCGGGACCACCGGGGAGCTGTTTTTT. V usage is TRBV4-3 and J usage is TRBJ2-2; tentatively, D is TRBD2 (6 bases). The germline V gene has CDR1 LGHNA and CDR2 YSLEER. With 1 base removed from V and 4 bases from J, the gap between germline ends came to 10 bases. This CDR3 comprises 15 residues.

V gene TRBV11-2 combines with J gene TRBJ2-1; D is perhaps TRBD2 (7 bases). V lost 11 bases, J lost 0 bases, and 14 bases lay in between. Germline CDR1 SGHAT, CDR2 FQNNGV. The CDR3 covers 14 residues. The CDR3 DNA sequence: TGTGCCTCAGCGGGACACAGCTCCTACAATGAGCAGTTCTTC. Amino acids: CASAGHSSYNEQFF.

The V and J genes are TRBV9 and TRBJ1-1; possible D gene TRBD1, 6 bases. V dropped 4 bases and J dropped 5 bases, with 18 bases sitting between them. CDR1 is SGDLS and CDR2 is YYNGEE in the germline V gene. The CDR3 runs 15 residues. CDR3 loop: CASSPTPGATTEAFF. The CDR3 DNA reads TGTGCCAGCAGCCCCACCCCAGGGGCCACGACTGAAGCTTTCTTT.

The chain carries TRBV11-2 and TRBJ2-5; TRBD1 or TRBD2 may be the D gene (5 bases each). The germline V gene has CDR1 SGHAT and CDR2 FQNNGV. This CDR3 contains 13 residues. V shed 8 bases and J shed 7 bases, with 17 bases lying between them. DNA for the CDR3: TGTGCCAGCGGGACCGGACAAGCCGGGACCCAGTACTTC. This encodes CASGTGQAGTQYF.

This rearrangement joins TRBV28 to TRBJ2-7; 8 nucleotides agree with TRBD2. The CDR3 runs to 14 residues. Trimming cost V 8 bases and J 2 bases; bases outside gene matches: 8. Looked up from germline, CDR1 is MDHEN and CDR2 is SYDVKM. In DNA form, the CDR3 reads TGTGCCAGCGCCCGCGGGCGGGAGGCCTACGAGCAGTACTTC. This codes for CASARGREAYEQYF.

The chain couples TRBV27 to TRBJ2-2; D is undetermined. This CDR3 contains 16 residues. Germline V gives CDR1 MNHEY, CDR2 SMNVEV (reference sequence). V was pared by 2 bases and J by 2 bases, with 12 bases between. CDR3 amino acids: CASSLRVSLNTGELFF. The CDR3, as DNA: TGTGCCAGCAGTTTAAGGGTCTCTCTAAACACCGGGGAGCTGTTTTTT.

This sequence joins TRBV7-2 and TRBJ2-2, with D possibly being TRBD2 (6 bases). V was trimmed by 7 bases and J by 4 bases, leaving 10 bases between them. CDR3 length: 13 residues. Per the germline V gene, CDR1 is SGHTA and CDR2 is FQGNSA. The CDR3 sequence: CASILALTGELFF. The CDR3 DNA is TGTGCCAGCATACTAGCTCTCACCGGGGAGCTGTTTTTT. The full variable domain, completed using reference TRBV7-2 and TRBJ2-2, is GAGVSQSPSNKVTEKGKDVELRCDPISGHTALYWYRQSLGQGLEFLIYFQGNSAPDKSGLPSDRFSAERTGGSVSTLTIQRTQQEDSAVYLCASILALTGELFFGEGSRLTVL.

This clone has just one count. The V call is TRBV30, the J call TRBJ2-7, with 10 bases aligning to TRBD1. The length of the CDR3 is 14 residues. Unmatched junction bases numbered 9, after V lost 5 bases and J lost 5 bases. Germline V gives CDR1 GTSNPN, CDR2 SVGIG (reference sequence). The CDR3 protein is CAWGRDRGIDEQYF. The DNA for the CDR3 is TGTGCCTGGGGCCGGGACAGGGGCATCGACGAGCAGTACTTC. The entire variable domain, with the rest obtained from reference TRBV30 and TRBJ2-7, is as follows: SQTIHQWPATLVQPVGSPLSLECTVEGTSNPNLYWYRQAAGRGLQLLFYSVGIGQISSEVPQNLSASRPQDRQFILSSKKLLLSDSGFYLCAWGRDRGIDEQYFGPGTRLTVT.

The rearrangement joins TRBV28 to TRBJ2-3; no firm D call. The length of the CDR3 is 12 residues. Germline loops: CDR1 MDHEN, CDR2 SYDVKM. Trimming left V 9 bases short and J 4 bases short, with 11 bases between. CDR3 DNA: TGTGCCAGTGGGGATTCGGCAGATACGCAGTATTTT. This sequence encodes CASGDSADTQYF. Together with reference TRBV28 and TRBJ2-3, the CDR3 gives the full variable domain: DVKVTQSSRYLVKRTGEKVFLECVQDMDHENMFWYRQDPGLGLRLIYFSYDVKMKEKGDIPEGYSVSREKKERFSLILESASTNQTSMYLCASGDSADTQYFGPGTRLTVL.

The J gene is TRBJ2-1, the V gene TRBV7-3, with 7 bases that match TRBD2. The CDR3 totals 15 residues. Germline values: CDR1 SGHTA, CDR2 FQGTGA. J lost 6 bases, V lost 4 bases, and 9 bases had no gene match. This chain's CDR3 is CASSSGLVLFNEQFF. The CDR3 nucleotides are TGTGCCAGCAGCTCCGGACTAGTCCTCTTCAATGAGCAGTTCTTC.

The V and J genes are TRBV5-1 and TRBJ2-7; tentatively, D is TRBD1 (5 bases). Between the trimmed V and J ends, which lost 5 bases and 2 bases, there was a span of 11 bases. The CDR3 sequence is 13 residues long. From germline, CDR1 is SGHRS and CDR2 YFSETQ. The DNA for the CDR3 is TGCGCCAGCAGATGGCAGGGCCCCTACGAGCAGTACTTC. It is translated as CASRWQGPYEQYF.

The chain carries TRBV25-1 and TRBJ2-1, with D possibly called TRBD1 or TRBD2 (5 bases each). Germline assignment: CDR1 MGHDK and CDR2 SYGVNS. V lost 3 bases and J lost 6, with 15 bases in between. CDR3 size: 15 residues. The CDR3 coding sequence is TGTGCCAGCAGTGAGCCCGGGACGAGAGCCAATGAGCAGTTCTTC. This codes for CASSEPGTRANEQFF.

The chain uses TRBV6-5 and TRBJ2-6; weak D call: TRBD1 (6 bases). V lost 7 bases to trimming and J lost 0 bases, with 10 bases between them. The germline gives CDR1 MNHEY, CDR2 SVGAGI. The CDR3 consists of 15 residues. This CDR3 is CASMGASSGANVLTF. CDR3 sequence (DNA): TGTGCCAGCATGGGGGCGAGCTCTGGGGCCAACGTCCTGACTTTC.

The rearrangement links TRBV2 to TRBJ2-2, with D hard to call. This CDR3 has 14 residues. In germline, CDR1 is SNHLY, CDR2 FYNNEI. Trimming removed 4 bases from V and 5 bases from J, with 11 bases in between. Here the CDR3 reads CASSASTTTGELFF. CDR3 coding DNA: TGTGCCAGCAGTGCGTCCACGACAACCGGGGAGCTGTTTTTT.

This chain uses TRBV7-2 with TRBJ1-1; D not resolved. Germline-derived CDR1 and CDR2 are SGHTA and FQGNSA. The CDR3 length is 14 residues. Trimming took off 5 bases at V and 3 bases at J, with 13 bases between the two ends. The DNA of the CDR3 is TGTGCCAGCAGCCCGCATTATGAGGACACTGAAGCTTTCTTT. Its protein is CASSPHYEDTEAFF.

The count of this clone is one. The genes are TRBV18 and TRBJ2-7; TRBD2 matches at 11 bases. This CDR3 has 17 residues. Germline CDR1 KGHSH, CDR2 LQKENI. V lost 0 bases, J lost 3 bases, and 7 bases stayed unmatched. The CDR3 DNA sequence: TGTGCCAGCTCACCACCGAAGGGGACTAGCGGAAACTACGAGCAGTACTTC. This translates into CASSPPKGTSGNYEQYF.

The chain joins TRBV2 to TRBJ2-1, with D unresolved. CDR1 is SNHLY and CDR2 is FYNNEI in the germline V gene. This CDR3 is built from 15 residues. Trimming cost V 6 bases and J 0 bases, with 12 bases left between them. The CDR3 region is CASRKGSSSYNEQFF. CDR3 sequence (DNA): TGTGCCAGCAGGAAGGGCTCGAGCTCCTACAATGAGCAGTTCTTC.

The chain joins TRBV21-1 to TRBJ2-7; TRBD2 is the table's D call and was not checked against the DNA. TRBV21-1 is a known pseudogene. The CDR3 runs 20 residues. Here the CDR3 DNA reads TGTGCCAGCAGCAAAGCCCAAGGTAGCGGGAGGGCCGAACGAATTTTCGAGCAGTACTTC. Translating it yields CASSKAQGSGRAERIFEQYF.

The sample holds a few counts of this clone. Other DNA variants within this sample encode the same CDR3. The chain links TRBV5-1 to TRBJ1-5, with D perhaps TRBD1 (5 bases). Germline CDR1 is SGHRS and CDR2 is YFSETQ. The CDR3 runs to 13 residues. Trimming removed 4 bases at V and 6 bases at J, with 11 bases between. CDR3 amino acids: CASSLDDSQPQHF. The CDR3 region has the DNA TGCGCCAGCAGCCTGGACGACAGTCAGCCCCAGCATTTT.

The gene calls are TRBV7-2 and TRBJ2-5; 7 positions match TRBD1. The junction had 10 bases not matched to a gene; V was cut back by 5 bases and J by 7 bases. CDR3 length equals 14 residues. Germline CDR1 SGHTA, CDR2 FQGNSA. The CDR3 loop reads CASSPDRVYVTQYF. The CDR3 bases are TGTGCCAGCAGCCCCGACAGGGTTTATGTGACCCAGTACTTC.